Listed here are 32 T cell receptor beta chains from one sample, sequenced in a study of T cell repertoires in cytomegalovirus infection. TCRdb passed the reads through MiXCR, listing each CDR3 protein once. Of roughly 280,000 distinct CDR3 sequences in the sample, approximately 10% were seen once. The sequencing sample was made of PBMCs. These receptors were collected from a human donor in good health (CMV status not recorded). Some clones in this sample may be carry-over from other donors' samples.

J is TRBJ2-7 and V is TRBV6-2 or TRBV6-3; tentatively, D is TRBD2 (5 bases). Trimming removed 10 bases from V and 3 bases from J, with 10 bases in between. Germline CDR1 is MNHEY and CDR2 is SVGEGT. This CDR3 comprises 11 residues. CDR3 sequence (DNA): TGTGCCACCAGCCGGGGCTACGAGCAGTACTTC. The encoded protein is CATSRGYEQYF.

The table lists this clonotype with many counts. The J gene is TRBJ1-3, the V gene TRBV5-4; D is unclear. V gave up 0 bases and J gave up 1 base, with 5 bases separating them. Germline V gene data show CDR1 as SGHNT and CDR2 as YYREEE (reference sequence). The CDR3 totals 14 residues. The chain's CDR3 is CASSLADSGNTIYF. CDR3 DNA: TGTGCCAGCAGCTTGGCAGATTCTGGAAACACCATATATTTT.

The V call is TRBV29-1, the J call TRBJ1-2; TRBD1 aligns across 9 bases. CDR3 length: 13 amino acids. Germline CDR1 and CDR2: SQVTM and ANQGSEA. Unmatched junction bases numbered 4, after V lost 7 bases and J lost 1 base. The CDR3 sequence is CSAGQGNNYGYTF. The CDR3, as DNA: TGCAGCGCCGGACAGGGGAATAACTATGGCTACACCTTC.

There are many counts of this clonotype. The chain joins TRBV7-2 to TRBJ2-7, with 9 bases identical to TRBD1. Trimming removed 1 base from V and 10 bases from J; junction bases left unmatched: 5. This CDR3 is built from 13 residues. Germline V gene data show CDR1 as SGHTA and CDR2 as FQGNSA. CDR3 DNA sequence: TGTGCCAGCAGCTTAGAGGGACAGGGTACTCAGTACTTC. Its protein is CASSLEGQGTQYF. Full variable domain (outside the CDR3, taken from reference TRBV7-2 and TRBJ2-7): GAGVSQSPSNKVTEKGKDVELRCDPISGHTALYWYRQSLGQGLEFLIYFQGNSAPDKSGLPSDRFSAERTGGSVSTLTIQRTQQEDSAVYLCASSLEGQGTQYFGPGTRLTVT.

Comments on this clonotype: A read error may explain this, as a much larger clone is one base away. V is TRBV28 and J is TRBJ2-7; weak D call: TRBD1 (6 bases). This CDR3 spans 14 amino acids. V was clipped by 5 bases and J by 0 bases, with 11 bases between them. Looked up from germline, CDR1 is MDHEN and CDR2 is SYDVKM. CDR3 nucleotide sequence: TGTGCCAGCAGTCAAAGGGGGTCCTCCTACGAGCAGTACTTC. It translates to CASSQRGSSYEQYF.

This clonotype was picked up many times. V is TRBV6-1 and J is TRBJ1-2, with 10 bases matching TRBD1. The V gene's germline CDR1 is MNHNS and CDR2 SASEGT. Trimming took 6 bases from V and 4 from J; bases not matched to a gene: 14. This CDR3 has 17 residues. Here the CDR3 DNA reads TGTGCCAGCAGCCCTCCCGCCGGGACAGGGGACGCCTATGGCTACACCTTC. Translating it yields CASSPPAGTGDAYGYTF.

V and J are TRBV5-1 and TRBJ2-1; TRBD2 matches at 11 bases. The V gene end was trimmed by 0 bases and the J gene end by 2 bases; junction bases not matched to a gene: 10. Germline CDR1 SGHRS, CDR2 YFSETQ. This CDR3 contains 19 residues. CDR3 amino acids: CASSLEGDRLAGPYNEQFF. DNA for the CDR3: TGCGCCAGCAGCTTGGAGGGGGACAGACTAGCGGGACCCTACAATGAGCAGTTCTTC.

This clonotype was recorded at least ten times. J is TRBJ2-3 and V is TRBV7-2; 7 nucleotides match TRBD1. The V gene's germline CDR1 is SGHTA and CDR2 FQGNSA. Trimming removed 1 base from V and 2 bases from J; junction bases left unmatched: 3. The CDR3 covers 15 residues. The CDR3 DNA reads as TGTGCCAGCAGCTTAGTGGGACAGACCACAGATACGCAGTATTTT. Its protein product is CASSLVGQTTDTQYF.

In its sample, this clonotype was seen many times. The gene calls are TRBV27 and TRBJ2-1, with D unclear. Germline V lookup: CDR1 MNHEY, CDR2 SMNVEV (reference sequence). V was trimmed by 3 bases and J by 3 bases, leaving 6 bases between them. This CDR3 spans 13 amino acids. Here the CDR3 reads CASSFLDYNEQFF. CDR3 coding DNA: TGTGCCAGCAGTTTTCTGGACTACAATGAGCAGTTCTTC.

This clonotype was detected only a few times. The rearrangement joins TRBV7-3 to TRBJ1-1, with 8 bases matching TRBD1. The V gene end was trimmed by 6 bases and the J gene end by 4 bases; junction bases not matched to a gene: 4. Per the germline V gene, CDR1 is SGHTA and CDR2 is FQGTGA. There are 13 residues in the CDR3. The CDR3 sequence: CASRYTGGTEAFF. In DNA, the CDR3 is TGTGCCAGCAGGTATACAGGGGGCACTGAAGCTTTCTTT.

V is TRBV9 and J is TRBJ1-2; 8 bases map to TRBD1. CDR1 and CDR2 from the germline V gene are SGDLS and YYNGEE. J was trimmed by 2 bases and V by 0 bases; bases with no gene match: 9. This CDR3 has 17 residues. This CDR3 is CASSVAAGGSPNYGYTF. In DNA, the CDR3 is TGTGCCAGCAGCGTAGCGGCAGGGGGCTCACCGAACTATGGCTACACCTTC.

This clonotype was seen a handful of times. The chain combines TRBV29-1 with TRBJ2-4, with a tentative D call TRBD2 (5 bases). From germline, CDR1 is SQVTM and CDR2 ANQGSEA. The CDR3 contains 12 residues. The V gene lost 4 bases and the J gene lost 7 bases, with 11 bases spanning the gap. CDR3 region: CSVAGDGNIQYF. The CDR3 region has the DNA TGCAGCGTTGCCGGGGATGGGAACATTCAGTACTTC.

This clonotype was observed at least ten times. This rearrangement joins TRBV12-3 or TRBV12-4 to TRBJ1-5; D may be TRBD1 (6 bases). CDR3 length: 14 residues. V lost 6 bases to trimming and J lost 7 bases, with 16 bases between them. The CDR3 reads CASSLGGPGQPQHF. The CDR3 DNA sequence: TGTGCCAGCAGCCTTGGGGGCCCGGGACAGCCCCAGCATTTT.

This clonotype was seen a few times. The chain uses TRBV29-1 and TRBJ2-6; no clear D. The V gene's germline CDR1 is SQVTM and CDR2 ANQGSEA. The V end was cut by 3 bases, the J end by 3 bases, with 3 bases between. The length of the CDR3 is 12 residues. In DNA form, the CDR3 reads TGCAGCGTTGAGGGTGGGGCCAACGTCCTGACTTTC. Protein sequence: CSVEGGANVLTF. Complete variable domain (other parts from reference TRBV29-1 and TRBJ2-6): SAVISQKPSRDICQRGTSLTIQCQVDSQVTMMFWYRQQPGQSLTLIATANQGSEATYESGFVIDKFPISRPNLTFSTLTVSNMSPEDSSIYLCSVEGGANVLTFGAGSRLTVL.

This clonotype was seen repeatedly, ten times or more. The J gene is TRBJ2-2, the V gene TRBV7-2; D is unclear. Germline CDR1 SGHTA, CDR2 FQGNSA. The CDR3 loop spans 14 amino acids. Trimming removed 1 base from V and 5 bases from J, with 8 bases in between. CDR3 DNA: TGTGCCAGCAGCTTAGTAGCCTCAACCGGGGAGCTGTTTTTT. Its protein product is CASSLVASTGELFF.

The table lists this clonotype with many counts. The chain joins TRBV11-2 to TRBJ2-3; D is undetermined. The V gene lost 0 bases and the J gene lost 4 bases, with 5 bases spanning the gap. CDR3 length: 13 amino acids. Germline V lookup: CDR1 SGHAT, CDR2 FQNNGV. The CDR3 loop is CASSLDSADTQYF. As DNA, the CDR3 is TGTGCCAGCAGCTTAGATTCGGCAGATACGCAGTATTTT.

The sample holds many counts of this clonotype. J is TRBJ1-1 and V is TRBV6-2 or TRBV6-3; D uncertain. Trimming took 6 bases from V and 11 from J, leaving 19 bases between them. This CDR3 is 13 amino acids long. The germline CDR1 and CDR2 sequences are MNHEY and SVGEGT. CDR3 nucleotide sequence: TGTGCCAGCAGCCCCGTCCCGCTCATAGGGGCTTTCTTT. Protein: CASSPVPLIGAFF.

This clonotype appeared many times. The V call is TRBV7-2, the J call TRBJ2-1; 9 nucleotides match TRBD1. V shed 4 bases and J 6 bases; nucleotides not matched to a gene: 4. The CDR3 runs 14 residues. The germline V gene has CDR1 SGHTA and CDR2 FQGNSA. The DNA for the CDR3 is TGTGCCAGCAGCTCCCGACAGGGGGGCAATGAGCAGTTCTTC. Translating gives CASSSRQGGNEQFF.

This clonotype has ten or more counts. V usage is TRBV6-1 and J usage is TRBJ1-2; no clear D. Trimming shortened V by 8 bases and J by 3 bases, and 13 bases separated the two germline ends. Germline values: CDR1 MNHNS, CDR2 SASEGT. This CDR3 comprises 13 residues. CDR3 region: CASGGTGYYGYTF. Here the CDR3 DNA reads TGTGCCAGCGGCGGAACCGGCTACTATGGCTACACCTTC.

This clonotype was found many times. The chain couples TRBV27 to TRBJ1-6, with D uncertain. V was pared by 5 bases and J by 7 bases, with 15 bases between. The CDR3 extends over 15 amino acids. Germline values: CDR1 MNHEY, CDR2 SMNVEV (reference sequence). CDR3 residues: CASSIIGLSNSPLHF. CDR3 DNA: TGTGCCAGCAGTATAATCGGGCTTAGCAATTCACCCCTCCACTTT.

In this sample, this clonotype turned up many times. This sequence joins TRBV7-2 and TRBJ1-2; D remains ambiguous. The CDR3 runs to 14 residues. Trimming shortened V by 4 bases and J by 4 bases, and 13 bases separated the two germline ends. The germline gives CDR1 SGHTA, CDR2 FQGNSA. In DNA form, the CDR3 reads TGTGCCAGCAGCTCCCTCGGGGTGAGCTATGGCTACACCTTC. Translation: CASSSLGVSYGYTF.

A few counts support this clonotype. The chain recombines TRBV15 with TRBJ2-5; 11 bases are shared with TRBD1. Trimming cost V 8 bases and J 0 bases; bases outside gene matches: 5. Germline values: CDR1 LNHNV, CDR2 YYDKDF (reference sequence). The CDR3 totals 15 residues. CDR3 sequence reads: CATGQGASNQETQYF. CDR3 bases: TGTGCCACCGGACAGGGGGCATCGAACCAAGAGACCCAGTACTTC. The full variable domain, completed using reference TRBV15 and TRBJ2-5, is DAMVIQNPRYQVTQFGKPVTLSCSQTLNHNVMYWYQQKSSQAPKLLFHYYDKDFNNEADTPDNFQSRRPNTSFCFLDIRSPGLGDTAMYLCATGQGASNQETQYFGPGTRLLVL.

The chain couples TRBV7-9 to TRBJ1-4; D is undetermined. V lost 4 bases, J lost 3 bases, and 18 bases lay in between. CDR1 is SEHNR, CDR2 FQNEAQ, per germline (reference sequence). This CDR3 contains 17 residues. Here the CDR3 reads CASSSYRAQKANEKLFF. In nucleotides, the CDR3 is TGTGCCAGCAGCTCCTACCGGGCACAAAAGGCTAATGAAAAACTGTTTTTT.

This clonotype was found a few times. This sequence joins TRBV19 and TRBJ2-3, with a weak D call TRBD2 (5 bases). The CDR3 has 13 residues. Trimming removed 5 bases from V and 5 bases from J, with 11 bases in between. CDR1 and CDR2 (germline): LNHDA, SQIVND (reference sequence). The CDR3 reads CASSLRSGDTQYF. DNA for the CDR3: TGTGCCAGTAGTCTCCGGAGCGGAGATACGCAGTATTTT.

V usage is TRBV16 and J usage is TRBJ2-7; D gene uncertain. From germline, CDR1 is KGHSY and CDR2 FQNENV. V lost 0 bases and J lost 1, with 7 bases in between. The CDR3 consists of 14 residues. The CDR3 protein is CASSQSVGSYEQYF. The CDR3 region has the DNA TGTGCCAGCAGCCAATCTGTCGGTTCCTACGAGCAGTACTTC.

This clonotype was recorded many times. This chain links TRBV20-1 with TRBJ1-1, with a weak D call TRBD1 (5 bases). The length of the CDR3 is 14 residues. V gave up 5 bases and J gave up 0 bases, with 13 bases separating them. Per germline, CDR1 DFQATT and CDR2 SNEGSKA (reference sequence). CDR3 in DNA: TGCAGTGCTCCAGGGACGGTTATGAACACTGAAGCTTTCTTT. Translation gives CSAPGTVMNTEAFF.

This clonotype was detected ten times or more. J is TRBJ2-5 and V is TRBV19; 8 bases match TRBD2. Germline CDR1 reads LNHDA; CDR2 reads SQIVND (reference sequence). The CDR3 totals 16 residues. Losses at the gene ends were 5 bases for V and 1 base for J; bases not matched to a gene: 9. The CDR3 DNA reads as TGTGCCAGTAGTCAGGCGGGGGGCCTAACCCAAGAGACCCAGTACTTC. Its translation: CASSQAGGLTQETQYF.

In its sample, this clonotype was seen many times. The chain recombines TRBV20-1 with TRBJ1-1; D is perhaps TRBD1 (5 bases). Trimming removed 8 bases at V and 2 bases at J, with 15 bases between. Germline-derived CDR1 and CDR2 are DFQATT and SNEGSKA (reference sequence). The CDR3 extends over 13 amino acids. The CDR3 reads CSTSYRNNTEAFF. The CDR3 DNA reads TGCAGTACTTCATACAGGAATAACACTGAAGCTTTCTTT.

The gene calls are TRBV20-1 and TRBJ2-2; the D gene is possibly TRBD1 (6 bases). The CDR3 covers 13 residues. V shed 6 bases and J shed 2 bases, with 10 bases lying between them. Per germline, CDR1 DFQATT and CDR2 SNEGSKA (reference sequence). In DNA, the CDR3 is TGCAGTGCCAGGACAGACAACACCGGGGAGCTGTTTTTT. It is translated as CSARTDNTGELFF.

The rearrangement uses TRBV28 and TRBJ1-5; D gene ambiguous. Germline V lookup: CDR1 MDHEN, CDR2 SYDVKM. The CDR3 contains 14 residues. Trimming cost V 6 bases and J 9 bases, with 18 bases left between them. The DNA for the CDR3 is TGTGCCAGCAGCCCCTCTACCGGCGGTCGGCCCCAGCATTTT. This codes for CASSPSTGGRPQHF.

This rearrangement joins TRBV3-1 to TRBJ1-3; D not resolved. The V end was cut by 1 base, the J end by 0 bases, with 4 bases between. Germline lookup yields CDR1 LGHDT and CDR2 YNNKEL (reference sequence). The CDR3 consists of 14 residues. CDR3 loop: CASSQGFSGNTIYF. Written as DNA, the CDR3 is TGTGCCAGCAGCCAAGGATTCTCTGGAAACACCATATATTTT.

The gene calls are TRBV28 and TRBJ1-1; D unresolved. This CDR3 has 13 residues. V was clipped by 6 bases and J by 4 bases, with 12 bases between them. Germline V gives CDR1 MDHEN, CDR2 SYDVKM. The CDR3 DNA sequence: TGTGCCAGCAGCCAAAACATCGGCACTGAAGCTTTCTTT. Its protein is CASSQNIGTEAFF.